This TCR beta chain was sequenced during a study of T cells in Graves' hyperthyroidism and ophthalmopathy (dated by TCRdb to about 2019). Context from the whole study: Peripheral blood was collected at initial diagnosis, before any treatment. Thyroid tissue and blood T-cell repertoires from six or seven Graves' hyperthyroidism patients were also compared in the study. Whether ophthalmopathy could be predicted prospectively was tested in an independent validation cohort made up of approximately 19 hyperthyroidism patients plus 17 patients who later progressed to ophthalmopathy. The paper describes TCR Vbeta CDR3 sequencing of 140 or so peripheral blood samples, made up of about 40 ophthalmopathy patients, more than 70 hyperthyroidism patients and roughly 17 progressor patients. To identify TCR V-J signatures that set the groups apart, the researchers used a discovery cohort of 100 patients, made up of 40 to 45 with Graves' ophthalmopathy and 57 with stable Graves' hyperthyroidism. The 95 to 100 discovery patients were divided at random into training and test sets in a 7:3 ratio. After blood sampling, hyperthyroidism patients were treated with methimazole at a starting dose of 30 mg daily, and ophthalmopathy patients were treated with high-dose intravenous methylprednisolone. General study outcomes and caveats: No statistical method was used to set the sample size in advance, and investigators knew the group allocation. In cross-validation, a model built on a 13 V-J signature told ophthalmopathy apart from stable hyperthyroidism with approximately 90% sensitivity and roughly 82% specificity, and in testing the same model reached 80%/75%. Blood samples also contained most of the expanded thyroid clonotypes (frequency above 0.001), which suggests that blood repertoires may reflect thyroid immune responses. In validation, progression to ophthalmopathy was predicted by the model with about 70% sensitivity and roughly 76% specificity, a median of 6.5 months before onset.

The TCR beta CDR3 regions were amplified from RNA transcripts. A first-round RT-PCR of the TCR CDR3 used the HTBI primer set with the Qiagen OneStep RT-PCR kit. The libraries were constructed in a second round of multiplex PCR and then size-selected and purified. The libraries were sequenced on an Illumina HiSeq2000 using paired-end 100 bp reads. As for the original processing: SOAPnuke was used to process the raw data, with reads discarded if the reads contained adapters or uncalled bases, had a mean Phred below 15, or lacked an exact constant-primer or identifier match. COPE v1.2.5 was used to merge high-quality paired reads, and clonotypes were defined as unique nucleotide sequences. Clonotypes were aligned to IMGT TRBV, TRBD and TRBJ reference segments using MiTCR v1.1. Analysis was restricted to V-J combinations with a frequency above 0.0001, which covered about 99% of repertoires. The TCS score was defined as F50 (clonal expansion) divided by E x V (chaos), with BLOSUM62-based TCRdist calculated between CDR3 peptides within each V-J. Welch's t-statistics and random forest reduced roughly 530 V-J features to fewer than 15, which were used in a naive Bayes classifier (R e1071). TCRdb reran the public reads through fastp at Q25 and MiXCR, keeping productive beta chains. Entries are consolidated by CDR3 protein sequence, retaining the most common genes and DNA. TCRdb, rather than the study authors, made the V and J calls. Counted in this sample were under 700,000 distinct CDR3 sequences; approximately 16% of them appeared once. The ten largest make up more than 15% of the sample.

Stable Graves' hyperthyroidism was defined as the absence of progression to ophthalmopathy over 18 months of follow-up. Hyperthyroidism patients were aged 18 to 65 years and newly diagnosed, with disease duration of less than 2 months. Exclusion was applied to patients with uncontrolled infections, other autoimmune diseases, pregnancy or lactation. Diagnoses relied on clinical symptoms, serum thyroxine and TRAb, thyroid ultrasound and orbital computed tomography. Ficoll-Paque density gradient centrifugation was used to isolate PBMCs from around 10 ml of fresh peripheral blood. Total RNA was extracted using Trizol reagent, and RNA quality was assessed on an Agilent 2100 Bioanalyzer. Concerning this clonotype itself: Its antigen is unknown. No base quality information exists; no much larger clone differs at one position.

Material for sequencing was blood. The sequence was collected from a woman aged 18-29 years with Graves' hyperthyroidism.

The CDR3 here reads CASSPTVSDTQYF. The nucleotide sequence is TGTGCCAGCTCACCAACAGTTTCGGATACGCAGTATTTT. The V gene is TRBV18 and the J gene is TRBJ2-3; the D gene remains uncertain. V is cut by 2 bases and J by 6 bases, and the space between the germline ends is 9 bases. In the germline V gene, CDR1 corresponds to KGHSH and CDR2 to LQKENI. The CDR3 sequence holds 13 residues, the cysteine and phenylalanine included. This entry keeps only the CDR3 DNA: 39 bases, framed from base 1.